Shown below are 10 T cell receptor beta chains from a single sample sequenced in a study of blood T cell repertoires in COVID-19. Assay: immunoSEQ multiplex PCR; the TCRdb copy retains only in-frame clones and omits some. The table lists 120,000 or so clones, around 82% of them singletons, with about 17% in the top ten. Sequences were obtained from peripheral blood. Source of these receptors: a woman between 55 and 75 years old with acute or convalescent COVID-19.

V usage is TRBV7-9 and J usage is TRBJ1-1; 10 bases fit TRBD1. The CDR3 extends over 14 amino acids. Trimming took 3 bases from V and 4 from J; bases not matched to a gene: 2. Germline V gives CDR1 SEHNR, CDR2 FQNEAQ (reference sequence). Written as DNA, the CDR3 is TGTGCCAGCAGCTTTCGGACAGGGGGCACTGAAGCTTTCTTT. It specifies CASSFRTGGTEAFF. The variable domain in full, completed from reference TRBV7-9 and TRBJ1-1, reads DTGVSQNPRHKITKRGQNVTFRCDPISEHNRLYWYRQTLGQGPEFLTYFQNEAQLEKSRLLSDRFSAERPKGSFSTLEIQRTEQGDSAMYLCASSFRTGGTEAFFGQGTRLTVV.

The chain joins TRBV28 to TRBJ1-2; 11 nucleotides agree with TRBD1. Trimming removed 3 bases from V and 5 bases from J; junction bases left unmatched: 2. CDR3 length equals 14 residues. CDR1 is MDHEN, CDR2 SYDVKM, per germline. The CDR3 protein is CASSFGQGAYGYTF. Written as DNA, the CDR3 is TGTGCCAGCAGTTTTGGACAGGGGGCATATGGCTACACCTTC.

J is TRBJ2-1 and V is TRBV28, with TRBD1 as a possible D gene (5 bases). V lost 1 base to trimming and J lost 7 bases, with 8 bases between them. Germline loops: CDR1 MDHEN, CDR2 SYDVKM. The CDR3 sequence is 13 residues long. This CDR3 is CASSLSDRNEQFF. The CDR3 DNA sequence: TGTGCCAGCAGTTTATCCGACAGAAATGAGCAGTTCTTC.

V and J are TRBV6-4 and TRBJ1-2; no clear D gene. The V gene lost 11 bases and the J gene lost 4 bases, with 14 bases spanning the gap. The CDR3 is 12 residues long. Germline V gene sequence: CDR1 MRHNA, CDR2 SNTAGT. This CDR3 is CAGRNLSYGYTF. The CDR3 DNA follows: TGTGCCGGTAGAAACCTAAGCTATGGCTACACCTTC.

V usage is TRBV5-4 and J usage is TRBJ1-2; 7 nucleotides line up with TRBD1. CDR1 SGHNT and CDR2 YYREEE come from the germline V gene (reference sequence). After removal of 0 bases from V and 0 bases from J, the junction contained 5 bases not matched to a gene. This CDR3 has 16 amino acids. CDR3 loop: CASSLAPGTANYGYTF. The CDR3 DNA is TGTGCCAGCAGCTTGGCTCCCGGGACAGCTAACTATGGCTACACCTTC.

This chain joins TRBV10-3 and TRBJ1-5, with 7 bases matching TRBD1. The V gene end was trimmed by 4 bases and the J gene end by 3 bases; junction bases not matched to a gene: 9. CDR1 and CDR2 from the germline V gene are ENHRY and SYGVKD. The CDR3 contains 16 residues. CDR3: CAISAGKTGTNQPQHF. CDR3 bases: TGTGCCATCAGTGCGGGGAAGACAGGGACCAATCAGCCCCAGCATTTT.

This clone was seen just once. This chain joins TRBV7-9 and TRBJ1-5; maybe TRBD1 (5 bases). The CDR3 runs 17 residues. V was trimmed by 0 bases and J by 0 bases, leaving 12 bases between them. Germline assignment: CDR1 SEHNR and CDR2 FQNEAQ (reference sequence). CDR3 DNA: TGTGCCAGCAGCTTAGCGGGCAGGGTCGGTAGCAATCAGCCCCAGCATTTT. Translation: CASSLAGRVGSNQPQHF.

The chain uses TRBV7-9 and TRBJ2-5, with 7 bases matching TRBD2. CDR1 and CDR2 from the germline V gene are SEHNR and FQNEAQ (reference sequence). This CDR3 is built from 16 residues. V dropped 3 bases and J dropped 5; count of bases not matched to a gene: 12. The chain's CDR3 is CASSFGPLAAKETQYF. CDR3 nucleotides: TGTGCCAGCAGCTTCGGCCCCCTAGCGGCGAAGGAGACCCAGTACTTC.

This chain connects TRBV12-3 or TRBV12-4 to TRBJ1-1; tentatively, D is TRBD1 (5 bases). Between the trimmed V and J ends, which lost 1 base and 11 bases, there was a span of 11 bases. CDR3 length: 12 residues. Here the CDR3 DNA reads TGTGCCAGCAGTTTAGAAGGAGGGGAGGCTTTCTTT. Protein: CASSLEGGEAFF.

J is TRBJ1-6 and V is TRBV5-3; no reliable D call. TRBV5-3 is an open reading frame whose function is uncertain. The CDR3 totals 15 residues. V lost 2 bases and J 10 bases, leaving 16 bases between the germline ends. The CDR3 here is CARSFLWRTGSPLHF. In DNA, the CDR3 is TGTGCCAGAAGCTTCCTATGGAGGACTGGGTCACCCCTCCACTTT.